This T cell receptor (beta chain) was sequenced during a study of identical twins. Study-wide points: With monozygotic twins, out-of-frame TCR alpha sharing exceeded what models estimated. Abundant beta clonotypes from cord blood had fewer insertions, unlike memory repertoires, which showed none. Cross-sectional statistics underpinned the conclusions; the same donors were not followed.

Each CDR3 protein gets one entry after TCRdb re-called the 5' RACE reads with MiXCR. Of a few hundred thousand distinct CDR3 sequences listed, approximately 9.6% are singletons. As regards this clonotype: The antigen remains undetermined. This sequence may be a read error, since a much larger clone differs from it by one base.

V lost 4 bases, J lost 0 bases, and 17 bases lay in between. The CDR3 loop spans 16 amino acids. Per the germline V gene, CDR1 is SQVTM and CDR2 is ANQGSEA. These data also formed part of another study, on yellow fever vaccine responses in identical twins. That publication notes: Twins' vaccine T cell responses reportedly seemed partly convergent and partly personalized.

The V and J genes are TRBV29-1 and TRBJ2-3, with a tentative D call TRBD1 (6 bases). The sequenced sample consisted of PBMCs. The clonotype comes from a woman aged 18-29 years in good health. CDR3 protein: CSVVPQDRSSTDTQYF. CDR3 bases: TGCAGCGTTGTGCCCCAGGACAGATCTAGCACAGATACGCAGTATTTT.